This T cell receptor beta chain originates from a study of response to subunit inactivated influenza vaccine. Study results and caveats: The authors put forward the suggestion that each seasonal influenza vaccination may bring in only a limited number of new T cells.

This clonotype showed up many times. Its antigen is still unknown. The V gene lost 7 bases and the J gene lost 8 bases, with 17 bases spanning the gap. This CDR3 is 12 amino acids long. CDR1 is SQVTM and CDR2 is ANQGSEA in the germline V gene. Each CDR3 protein gets one entry after TCRdb re-called the RT-PCR reads with MiXCR. The sample lists 500,000 to 650,000 distinct CDR3 sequences, approximately 7.6% occurring once. V usage is TRBV29-1 and J usage is TRBJ1-2; the D gene is possibly TRBD1 (5 bases). The sequence came from a man aged 50 to 69 who received an inactivated influenza vaccine. The sequences come from PBMCs from blood, collected roughly 24 months after vaccination. The CDR3 DNA reads TGCAGCGCTGACCAGGGCGGTAGGGGCTACACCTTC. This sequence encodes CSADQGGRGYTF.